The following is a T cell receptor (beta chain) sequence with its context. In the authors' methods: Quantification of nucleated cells was approximated via reference gene primer amplification. Clones were sequenced by immunoSEQ multiplex PCR, and TCRdb holds only the in-frame ones, with some missing. For V, J and clone size, that table is used; D and trimming come from the DNA. Of 250,000 to 300,000 clones in the sample, around 86% were seen once. The CDR3 has 15 residues. V was shortened by 5 bases and J by 0 bases, with 9 bases between the two germline ends. Germline CDR1 and CDR2: SGHDT and YYEEEE. The sample originates from a study of blood T cell repertoires in COVID-19. In the study overall: There were acute and convalescent COVID-19 samples, and they came from the United States, Italy and Spain. In each case, the material was cDNA or gDNA derived from T cells, B-cell-depleted T cells, or PBMCs.

V and J are TRBV5-6 and TRBJ2-6; D perhaps matches TRBD1 (5 bases). Sequenced material: peripheral blood. The TCR comes from a man younger than 30 with active or convalescent COVID-19. CDR3 loop: CASSDSPSGANVLTF. The CDR3 DNA follows: TGTGCCAGCAGTGACAGCCCCTCTGGGGCCAACGTCCTGACTTTC.